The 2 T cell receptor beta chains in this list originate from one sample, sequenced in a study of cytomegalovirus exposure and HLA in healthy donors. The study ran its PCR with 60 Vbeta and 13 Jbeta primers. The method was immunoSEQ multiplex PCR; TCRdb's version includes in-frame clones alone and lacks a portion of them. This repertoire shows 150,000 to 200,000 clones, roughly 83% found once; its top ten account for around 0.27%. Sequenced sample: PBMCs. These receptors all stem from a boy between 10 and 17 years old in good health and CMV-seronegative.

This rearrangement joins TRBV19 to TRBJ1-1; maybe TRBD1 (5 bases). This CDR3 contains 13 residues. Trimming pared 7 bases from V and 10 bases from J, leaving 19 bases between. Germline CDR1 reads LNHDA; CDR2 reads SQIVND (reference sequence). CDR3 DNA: TGTGCCAGTACCCCGGACATTCCCACTCGAGCTTTCTTT. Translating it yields CASTPDIPTRAFF. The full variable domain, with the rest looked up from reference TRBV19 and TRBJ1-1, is DGGITQSPKYLFRKEGQNVTLSCEQNLNHDAMYWYRQDPGQGLRLIYYSQIVNDFQKGDIAEGYSVSREKKESFPLTVTSAQKNPTAFYLCASTPDIPTRAFFGQGTRLTVV.

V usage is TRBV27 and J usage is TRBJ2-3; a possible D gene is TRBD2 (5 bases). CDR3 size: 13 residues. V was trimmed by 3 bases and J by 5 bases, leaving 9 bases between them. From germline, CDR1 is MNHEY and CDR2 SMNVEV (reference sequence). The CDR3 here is CASSFLARDTQYF. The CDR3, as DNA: TGTGCCAGCAGTTTCCTAGCTCGAGATACGCAGTATTTT.